Shown below are 8 T cell receptor beta chains from a single sample sequenced in a study of blood T cell repertoires in COVID-19. The data were produced by immunoSEQ multiplex PCR, yet TCRdb's version contains in-frame clones alone and is incomplete. The data contain about 260,000 clones, around nine tenths of them seen just once; the ten biggest clones take up about 9.2%. The sequenced sample consisted of peripheral blood. The receptors shown here come from a man between 35 and 55 years old who had recovered from COVID-19.

The chain recombines TRBV18 with TRBJ1-1, with D unresolved. V was shortened by 0 bases and J by 2 bases, with 7 bases between the two germline ends. CDR3 length: 14 amino acids. Germline V gene data show CDR1 as KGHSH and CDR2 as LQKENI. CDR3 loop: CASSPPWLNTEAFF. CDR3 DNA sequence: TGTGCCAGCTCACCACCGTGGCTTAACACTGAAGCTTTCTTT.

The V call is TRBV10-3, the J call TRBJ1-1; 10 nucleotides agree with TRBD1. The J segment lost 4 bases and the V segment lost 5 bases, leaving 4 bases of the junction unmatched. Per germline, CDR1 ENHRY and CDR2 SYGVKD. This CDR3 has 14 amino acids. The CDR3 loop reads CAISSTGGFTEAFF. The CDR3 bases are TGTGCCATCAGTTCGACAGGGGGCTTCACTGAAGCTTTCTTT.

The CDR3 coding sequence is TGTGCCAGCAGCCTCGGAATACAGATGAACACCGGGGAGCTGTTTTTT. This sequence encodes CASSLGIQMNTGELFF. The V gene is TRBV11-3, the J gene TRBJ2-2; D call uncertain. V shed 5 bases and J shed 1 base, with 14 bases lying between them. In germline, CDR1 is SGHNT, CDR2 YENEEA. This CDR3 comprises 16 residues.

This clone was recorded once. J is TRBJ2-1 and V is TRBV19, with 7 nucleotides matching TRBD1. Unmatched junction bases numbered 9, after V lost 6 bases and J lost 4 bases. Looked up from germline, CDR1 is LNHDA and CDR2 is SQIVND (reference sequence). This CDR3 has 15 residues. The CDR3 reads CASSELQGSYNEQFF. The DNA of the CDR3 is TGTGCCAGTAGCGAGCTACAGGGGTCGTACAATGAGCAGTTCTTC.

CDR3 nucleotides: TGTGCCAGCAGCTTGGCCCTAGCGGGAGGGGGGGAGCAGTACTTC. Amino acid sequence: CASSLALAGGGEQYF. The gene calls are TRBV5-4 and TRBJ2-7; 12 bases align to TRBD2. The germline V gene has CDR1 SGHNT and CDR2 YYREEE (reference sequence). The CDR3 runs to 15 residues. Trimming removed 0 bases from V and 7 bases from J; junction bases left unmatched: 5.

This rearrangement joins TRBV6-2 or TRBV6-3 to TRBJ1-2; no reliable D call. This CDR3 comprises 12 residues. The V end was cut by 4 bases, the J end by 10 bases, with 13 bases between. The germline V gene encodes CDR1 MNHEY and CDR2 SVGEGT. The CDR3 DNA sequence: TGTGCCAGCAGTTTCGGAGGGAGTTACTACACCTTC. Translated: CASSFGGSYYTF.

The chain joins TRBV7-9 to TRBJ1-1; TRBD1 aligns across 9 bases. CDR1 is SEHNR and CDR2 is FQNEAQ in the germline V gene (reference sequence). The CDR3 contains 13 residues. J was trimmed by 7 bases and V by 4 bases; bases with no gene match: 4. The CDR3 reads CASSSTGGGEAFF. The CDR3 nucleotides are TGTGCCAGCAGCTCGACAGGGGGTGGTGAAGCTTTCTTT.

This chain connects TRBV9 to TRBJ2-2, with 12 bases lining up with TRBD1. The V gene's germline CDR1 is SGDLS and CDR2 YYNGEE. The J segment lost 6 bases and the V segment lost 0 bases, leaving 6 bases of the junction unmatched. This CDR3 has 17 amino acids. CDR3 sequence: CASSVAGTGGAPGELFF. CDR3 DNA: TGTGCCAGCAGCGTAGCTGGGACAGGGGGCGCCCCCGGGGAGCTGTTTTTT. The full variable domain, in which reference TRBV9 and TRBJ2-2 provide the parts outside the CDR3, is DSGVTQTPKHLITATGQRVTLRCSPRSGDLSVYWYQQSLDQGLQFLIQYYNGEERAKGNILERFSAQQFPDLHSELNLSSLELGDSALYFCASSVAGTGGAPGELFFGEGSRLTVL.